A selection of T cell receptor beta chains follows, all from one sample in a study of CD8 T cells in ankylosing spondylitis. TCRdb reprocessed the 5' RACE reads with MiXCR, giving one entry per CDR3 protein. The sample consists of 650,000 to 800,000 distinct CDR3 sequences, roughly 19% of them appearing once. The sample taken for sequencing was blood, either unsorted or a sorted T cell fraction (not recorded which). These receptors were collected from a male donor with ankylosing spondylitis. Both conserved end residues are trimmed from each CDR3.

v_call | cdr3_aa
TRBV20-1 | SAVPRDRVYGYT
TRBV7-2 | ASSPRTGASTEPF
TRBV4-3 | ASSQDYNRALKAF
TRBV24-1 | ATNSGNSPLH
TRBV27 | ASSPTGLLTYEQY
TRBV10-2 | ASGTSFDLPS
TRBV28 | ASSPVGGLRHGELF
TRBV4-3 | ASSQDQAGRAGEQF
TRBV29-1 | SVLDKNTGELF
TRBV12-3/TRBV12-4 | ASSPTGGETQY
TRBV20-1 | SARNSGQGDNEQF
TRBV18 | ASSGRPGPYEQY
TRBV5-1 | ASRVGPGVVEQY
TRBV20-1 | SARERTYNEQF
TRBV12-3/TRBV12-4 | ASSQGGVNQPQH
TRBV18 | ASSPRFASGANVLT
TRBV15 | ATSRANTEAF
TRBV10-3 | AISVGRAPPYNEQF
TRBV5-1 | ASSPSTHTGELF
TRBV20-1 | SASIRGPSYEQY
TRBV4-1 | ASSQARPSTDTQY
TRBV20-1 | SARDIGRSSYNEQF
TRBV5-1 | ASSLDSGVYNEQF
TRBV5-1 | ASSSRTGYYEQY
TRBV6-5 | ASSYEVNTEAF
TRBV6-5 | ASSYSSITGELF
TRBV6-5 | ASSYSMGGRLDEQY